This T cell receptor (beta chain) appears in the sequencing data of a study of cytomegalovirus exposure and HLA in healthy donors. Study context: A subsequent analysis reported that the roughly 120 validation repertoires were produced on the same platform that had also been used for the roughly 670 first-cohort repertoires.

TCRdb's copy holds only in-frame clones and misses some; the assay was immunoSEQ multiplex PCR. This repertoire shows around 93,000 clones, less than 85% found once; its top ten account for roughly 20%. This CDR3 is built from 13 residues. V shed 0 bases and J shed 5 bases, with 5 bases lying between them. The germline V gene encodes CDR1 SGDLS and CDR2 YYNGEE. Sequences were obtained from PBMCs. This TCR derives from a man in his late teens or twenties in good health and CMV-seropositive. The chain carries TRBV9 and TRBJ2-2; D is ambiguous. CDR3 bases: TGTGCCAGCAGCGTAGAGAGTACCGGGGAGCTGTTTTTT. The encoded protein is CASSVESTGELFF.